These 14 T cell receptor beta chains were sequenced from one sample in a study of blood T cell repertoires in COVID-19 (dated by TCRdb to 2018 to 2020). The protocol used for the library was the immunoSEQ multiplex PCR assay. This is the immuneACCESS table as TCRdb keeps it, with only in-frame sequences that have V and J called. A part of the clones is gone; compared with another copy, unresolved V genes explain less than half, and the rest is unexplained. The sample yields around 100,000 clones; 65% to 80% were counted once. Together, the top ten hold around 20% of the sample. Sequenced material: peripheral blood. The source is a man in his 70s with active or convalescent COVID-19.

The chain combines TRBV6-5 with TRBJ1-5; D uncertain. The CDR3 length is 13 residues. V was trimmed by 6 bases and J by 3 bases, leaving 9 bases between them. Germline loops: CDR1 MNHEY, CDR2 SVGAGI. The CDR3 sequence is CASRVTSNQPQHF. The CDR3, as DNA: TGTGCCAGCAGGGTGACATCCAATCAGCCCCAGCATTTT.

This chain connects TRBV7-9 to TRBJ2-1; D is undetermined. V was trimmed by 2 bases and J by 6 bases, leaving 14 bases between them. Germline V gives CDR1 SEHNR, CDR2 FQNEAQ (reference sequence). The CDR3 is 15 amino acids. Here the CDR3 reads CASSLTPTSINEQFF. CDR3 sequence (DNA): TGTGCCAGCAGCTTAACCCCGACATCAATCAATGAGCAGTTCTTC.

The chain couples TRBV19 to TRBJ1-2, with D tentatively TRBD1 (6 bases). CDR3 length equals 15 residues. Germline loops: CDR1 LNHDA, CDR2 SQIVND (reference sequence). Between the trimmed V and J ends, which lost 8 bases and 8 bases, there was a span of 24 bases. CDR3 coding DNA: TGTGCCAGTCGAGGGGGGGGCGAACACATAAGCGGCTACACCTTC. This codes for CASRGGGEHISGYTF.

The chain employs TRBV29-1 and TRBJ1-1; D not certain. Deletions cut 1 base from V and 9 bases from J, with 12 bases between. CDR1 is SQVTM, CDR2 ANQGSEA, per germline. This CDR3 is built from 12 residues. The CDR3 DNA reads TGCAGCGTTGAAGGTGGGCCCCTTCAAGCTTTCTTT. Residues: CSVEGGPLQAFF.

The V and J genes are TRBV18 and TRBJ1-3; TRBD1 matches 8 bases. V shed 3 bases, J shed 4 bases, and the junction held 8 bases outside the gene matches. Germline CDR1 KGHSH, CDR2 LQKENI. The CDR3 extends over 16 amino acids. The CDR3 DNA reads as TGTGCCAGCTCACCCCTCCTACAGGGGGACGGAAACACCATATATTTT. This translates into CASSPLLQGDGNTIYF.

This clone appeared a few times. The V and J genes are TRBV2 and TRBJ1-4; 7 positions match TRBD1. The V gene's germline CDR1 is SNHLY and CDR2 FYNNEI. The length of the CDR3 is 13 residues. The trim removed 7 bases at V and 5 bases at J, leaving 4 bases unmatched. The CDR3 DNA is TGTGCCAGCAATAGGGGACAGAATGAAAAACTGTTTTTT. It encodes CASNRGQNEKLFF.

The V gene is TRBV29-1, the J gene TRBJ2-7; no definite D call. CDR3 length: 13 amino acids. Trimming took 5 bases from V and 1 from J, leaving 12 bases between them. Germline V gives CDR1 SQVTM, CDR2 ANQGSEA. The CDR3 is CSVRTVESYEQYF. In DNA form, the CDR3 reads TGCAGCGTTCGAACCGTAGAATCCTACGAGCAGTACTTC.

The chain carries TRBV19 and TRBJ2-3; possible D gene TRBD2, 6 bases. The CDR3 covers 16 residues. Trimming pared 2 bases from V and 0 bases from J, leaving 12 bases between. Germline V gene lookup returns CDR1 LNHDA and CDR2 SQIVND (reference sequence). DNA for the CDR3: TGTGCCAGTAGTATAATCGGGACTGCTAGCACAGATACGCAGTATTTT. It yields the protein CASSIIGTASTDTQYF.

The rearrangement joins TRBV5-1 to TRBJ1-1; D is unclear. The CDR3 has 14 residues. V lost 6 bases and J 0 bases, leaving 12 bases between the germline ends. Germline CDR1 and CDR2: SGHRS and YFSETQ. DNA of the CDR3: TGCGCCAGCAATACGGGGAAGGTGAACACTGAAGCTTTCTTT. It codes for CASNTGKVNTEAFF.

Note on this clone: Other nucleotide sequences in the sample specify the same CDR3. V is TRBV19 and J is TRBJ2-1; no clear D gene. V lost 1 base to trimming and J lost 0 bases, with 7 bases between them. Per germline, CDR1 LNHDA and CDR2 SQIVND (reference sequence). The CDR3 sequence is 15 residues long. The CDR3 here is CASSIGPSSYNEQFF. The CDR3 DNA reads TGTGCCAGTAGTATAGGCCCGAGCTCCTACAATGAGCAGTTCTTC.

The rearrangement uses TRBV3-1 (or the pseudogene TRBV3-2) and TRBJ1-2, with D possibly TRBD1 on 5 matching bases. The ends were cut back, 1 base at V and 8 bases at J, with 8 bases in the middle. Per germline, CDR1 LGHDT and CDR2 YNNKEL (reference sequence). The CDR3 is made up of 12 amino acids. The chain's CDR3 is CASSQGQGGYTF. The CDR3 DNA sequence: TGTGCCAGCAGCCAAGGTCAGGGCGGCTACACCTTC.

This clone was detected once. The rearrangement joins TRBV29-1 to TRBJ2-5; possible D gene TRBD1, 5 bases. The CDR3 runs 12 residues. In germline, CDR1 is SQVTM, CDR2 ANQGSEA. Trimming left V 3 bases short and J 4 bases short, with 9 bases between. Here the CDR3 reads CSVEQGGETQYF. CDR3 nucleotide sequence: TGCAGCGTTGAGCAGGGTGGAGAGACCCAGTACTTC.

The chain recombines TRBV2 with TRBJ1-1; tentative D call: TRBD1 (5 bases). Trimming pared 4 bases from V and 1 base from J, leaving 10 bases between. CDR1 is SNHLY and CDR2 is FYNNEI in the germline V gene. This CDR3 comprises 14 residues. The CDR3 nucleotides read TGTGCCAGCAGTGTAAGGGGCACGAACACTGAAGCTTTCTTT. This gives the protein CASSVRGTNTEAFF.

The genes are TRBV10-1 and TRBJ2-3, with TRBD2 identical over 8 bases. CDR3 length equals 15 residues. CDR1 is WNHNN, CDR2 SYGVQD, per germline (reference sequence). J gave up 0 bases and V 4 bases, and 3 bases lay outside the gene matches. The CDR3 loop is CASSGTSGSTDTQYF. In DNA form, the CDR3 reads TGCGCCAGCAGTGGAACTAGCGGAAGCACAGATACGCAGTATTTT.